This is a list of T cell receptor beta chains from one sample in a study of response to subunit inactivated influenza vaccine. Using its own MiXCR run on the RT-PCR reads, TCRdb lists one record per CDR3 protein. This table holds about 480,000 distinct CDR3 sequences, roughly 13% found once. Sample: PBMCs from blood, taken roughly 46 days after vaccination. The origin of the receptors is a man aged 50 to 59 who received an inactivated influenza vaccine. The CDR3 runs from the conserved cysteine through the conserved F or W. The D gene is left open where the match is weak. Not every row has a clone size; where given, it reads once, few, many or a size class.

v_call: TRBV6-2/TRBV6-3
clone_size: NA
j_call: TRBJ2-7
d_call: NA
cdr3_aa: CASSYTPGQLPISEQYF
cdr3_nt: TGTGCCAGCAGTTACACCCCTGGACAGCTCCCCATCAGCGAGCAGTACTTC

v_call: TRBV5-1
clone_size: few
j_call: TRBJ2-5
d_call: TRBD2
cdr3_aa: CASSFDRLASETQYF
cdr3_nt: TGCGCCAGCAGCTTCGATCGACTAGCGTCGGAGACCCAGTACTTC

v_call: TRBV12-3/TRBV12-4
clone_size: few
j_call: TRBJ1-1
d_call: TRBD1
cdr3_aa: CASSSGGLEAFF
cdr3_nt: TGTGCCAGCAGTTCAGGGGGCCTCGAAGCTTTCTTT

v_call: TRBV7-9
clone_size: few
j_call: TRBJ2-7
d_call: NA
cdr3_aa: CASSRATVREQYF
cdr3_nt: TGTGCCAGCAGCCGGGCGACGGTCCGCGAGCAGTACTTC

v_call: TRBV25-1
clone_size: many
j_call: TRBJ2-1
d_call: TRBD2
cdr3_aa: CASGLAGTYNEQFF
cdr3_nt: TGTGCCAGCGGACTAGCGGGGACCTACAATGAGCAGTTCTTC

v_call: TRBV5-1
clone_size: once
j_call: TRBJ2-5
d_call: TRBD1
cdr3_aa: CASSMDGQGKETQYF
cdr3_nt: TGCGCCAGCAGCATGGACGGACAGGGCAAGGAGACCCAGTACTTC

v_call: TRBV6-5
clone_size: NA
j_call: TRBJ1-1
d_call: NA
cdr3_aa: CASGQNTEAYF
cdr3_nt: TGTGCCAGCGGACAGAACACTGAAGCTTACTTT

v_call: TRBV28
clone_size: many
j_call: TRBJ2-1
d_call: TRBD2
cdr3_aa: CASSPTSGRTPWNEQFF
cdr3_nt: TGTGCCAGCAGTCCGACTAGCGGGAGGACTCCTTGGAATGAGCAGTTCTTC

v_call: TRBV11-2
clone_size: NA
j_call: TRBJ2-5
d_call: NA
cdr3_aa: CASSLDGGGRGRLGETQYF
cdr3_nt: TGTGCCAGCAGCTTAGATGGGGGGGGTCGGGGGCGCCTTGGGGAGACCCAGTACTTC

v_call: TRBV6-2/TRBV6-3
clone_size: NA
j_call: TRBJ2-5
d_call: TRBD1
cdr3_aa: CASSYPKDRGEETHYF
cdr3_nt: TGTGCCAGCAGTTACCCGAAGGACAGGGGGGAAGAGACCCATTACTTC

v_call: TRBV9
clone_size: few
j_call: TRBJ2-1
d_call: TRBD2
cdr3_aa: CASSVGVTSGDNEQFF
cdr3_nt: TGTGCCAGCAGCGTAGGCGTAACTAGCGGAGACAATGAGCAGTTCTTC

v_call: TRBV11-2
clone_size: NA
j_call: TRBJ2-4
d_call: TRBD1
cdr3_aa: CASSTGTENIQYF
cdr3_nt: TGTGCCAGCAGCACCGGGACAGAAAACATTCAGTACTTC

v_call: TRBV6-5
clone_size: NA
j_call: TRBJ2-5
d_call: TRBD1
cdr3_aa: CASSSTSGQQETQYF
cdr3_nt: TGTGCCAGCAGTTCCACCTCGGGACAGCAAGAGACCCAGTACTTC

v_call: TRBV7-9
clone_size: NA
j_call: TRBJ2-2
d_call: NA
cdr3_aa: CASSATGELFF
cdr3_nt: TGTGCCAGCAGCGCGACCGGGGAGCTGTTTTTT

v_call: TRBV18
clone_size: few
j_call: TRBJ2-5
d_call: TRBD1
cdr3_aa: CASSLQNRGQETQYF
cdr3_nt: TGTGCCAGCTCACTTCAAAACAGGGGCCAAGAGACCCAGTACTTC

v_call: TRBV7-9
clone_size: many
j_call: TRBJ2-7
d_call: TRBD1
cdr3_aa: CASSIGQGYEQYF
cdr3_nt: TGTGCCAGCAGCATCGGACAGGGCTACGAGCAGTACTTC

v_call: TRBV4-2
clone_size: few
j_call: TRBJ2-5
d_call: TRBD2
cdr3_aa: CASSQDSGRAGGETQYF
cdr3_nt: TGTGCCAGCAGCCAAGATAGCGGGAGGGCCGGGGGGGAGACCCAGTACTTC

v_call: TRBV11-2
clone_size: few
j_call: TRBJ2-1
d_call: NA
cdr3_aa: CASSFPASISYNEQFF
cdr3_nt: TGTGCCAGCAGCTTTCCCGCTAGCATCTCATACAATGAGCAGTTCTTC

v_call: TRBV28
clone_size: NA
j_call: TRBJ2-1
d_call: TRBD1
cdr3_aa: CASTNLDRAQFF
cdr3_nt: TGTGCCAGCACGAACCTAGACAGGGCCCAGTTCTTC

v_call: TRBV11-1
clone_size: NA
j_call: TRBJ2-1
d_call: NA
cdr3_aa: CASSQARDLALYF
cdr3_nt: TGTGCCAGCAGTCAGGCACGGGACTTGGCTTTATACTTC

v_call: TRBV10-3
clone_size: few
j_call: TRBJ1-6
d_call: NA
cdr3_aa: CAILEETGSSYNSPLHF
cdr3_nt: TGTGCCATCCTCGAGGAAACAGGTAGCTCCTATAATTCACCCCTCCACTTT

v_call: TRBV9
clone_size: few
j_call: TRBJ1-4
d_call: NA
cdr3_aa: CASSVSRNNEKLFF
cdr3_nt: TGTGCCAGCAGCGTGAGTCGGAATAATGAAAAACTGTTTTTT

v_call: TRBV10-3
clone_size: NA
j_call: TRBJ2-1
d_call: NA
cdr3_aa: CAISGLGYEQFF
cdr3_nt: TGTGCCATCAGTGGTTTGGGATATGAGCAGTTCTTC

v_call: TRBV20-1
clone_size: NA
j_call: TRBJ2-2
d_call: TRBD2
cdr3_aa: CSAPSPTSGSYTGELFF
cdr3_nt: TGCAGTGCTCCCTCTCCGACTAGCGGGAGTTACACCGGGGAGCTGTTTTTT

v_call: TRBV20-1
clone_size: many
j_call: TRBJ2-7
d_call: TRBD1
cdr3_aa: CSALDRGRRNF
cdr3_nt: TGCAGTGCTCTCGACAGGGGGCGAAGGAACTTC

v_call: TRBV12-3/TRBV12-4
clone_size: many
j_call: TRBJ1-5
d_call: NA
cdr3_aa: CASSYGGSYNQPQHF
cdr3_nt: TGTGCCAGCAGTTACGGGGGGTCCTACAATCAGCCCCAGCATTTT

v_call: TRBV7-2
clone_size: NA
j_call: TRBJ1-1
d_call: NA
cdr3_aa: CASSLDGLYTEAFF
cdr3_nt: TGTGCCAGCAGCTTAGACGGGTTGTACACTGAAGCTTTCTTT

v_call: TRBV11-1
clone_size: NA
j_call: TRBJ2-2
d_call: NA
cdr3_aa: CASSRIGGNRDLTGELFF
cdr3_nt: TGTGCCAGCAGCAGGATAGGGGGGAACCGGGACCTCACCGGGGAGCTGTTTTTT

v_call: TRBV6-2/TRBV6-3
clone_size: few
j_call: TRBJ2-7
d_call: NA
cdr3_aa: CASSWEIINEQYF
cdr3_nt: TGTGCCAGCAGTTGGGAGATTATTAACGAGCAGTACTTC

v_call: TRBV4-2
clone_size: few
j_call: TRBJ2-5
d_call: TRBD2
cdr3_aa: CASSQDQAGGQETQYF
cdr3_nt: TGTGCCAGCAGCCAAGATCAAGCGGGGGGACAAGAGACCCAGTACTTC

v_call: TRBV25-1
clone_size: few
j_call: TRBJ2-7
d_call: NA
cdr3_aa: CASSEFSQGASYEQYF
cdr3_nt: TGTGCCAGCAGTGAATTTTCGCAGGGCGCCTCCTACGAGCAGTACTTC

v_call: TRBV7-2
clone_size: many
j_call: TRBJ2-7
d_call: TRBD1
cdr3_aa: CASSQRQGASF
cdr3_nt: TGTGCCAGCAGTCAGAGACAGGGGGCGTCCTTC

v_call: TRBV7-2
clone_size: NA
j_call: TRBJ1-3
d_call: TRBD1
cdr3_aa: CASSQGQYGNTIYF
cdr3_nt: TGTGCCAGCAGCCAGGGACAGTATGGAAACACCATATATTTT

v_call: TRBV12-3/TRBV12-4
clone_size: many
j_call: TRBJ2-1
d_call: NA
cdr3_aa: CASSPRVSGEQFF
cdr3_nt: TGTGCCAGCAGTCCGAGGGTGAGCGGTGAGCAGTTCTTC

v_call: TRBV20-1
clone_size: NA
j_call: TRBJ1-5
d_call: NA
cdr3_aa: CSAQRENQPQHF
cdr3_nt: TGCAGTGCACAAAGGGAAAATCAGCCCCAGCATTTT

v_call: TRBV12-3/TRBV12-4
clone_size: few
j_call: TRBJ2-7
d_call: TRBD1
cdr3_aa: CASSFWDSVYEQYF
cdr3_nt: TGTGCCAGCAGTTTCTGGGACAGTGTCTACGAGCAGTACTTC

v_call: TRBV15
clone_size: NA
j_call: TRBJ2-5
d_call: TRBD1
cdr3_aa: CATRQTGNQETQYF
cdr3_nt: TGTGCCACCAGACAGACAGGGAACCAAGAGACCCAGTACTTC

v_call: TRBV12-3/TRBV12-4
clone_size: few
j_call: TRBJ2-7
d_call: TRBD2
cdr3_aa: CASSFGGGFEQYF
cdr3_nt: TGTGCCAGCAGTTTTGGGGGGGGTTTCGAGCAGTACTTC

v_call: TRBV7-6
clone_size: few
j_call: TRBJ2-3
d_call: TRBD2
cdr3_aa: CASSVRLADSTDTQYF
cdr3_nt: TGTGCCAGCAGCGTAAGACTAGCGGATAGCACAGATACGCAGTATTTT

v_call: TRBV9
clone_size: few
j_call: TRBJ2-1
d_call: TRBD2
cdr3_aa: CASSVYTGTSGGTEQFF
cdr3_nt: TGTGCCAGCAGCGTCTACACCGGGACTAGCGGGGGGACTGAGCAGTTCTTC

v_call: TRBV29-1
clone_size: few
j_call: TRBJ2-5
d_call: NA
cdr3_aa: CSVAQNQETQYF
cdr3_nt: TGCAGCGTTGCACAGAATCAAGAGACCCAGTACTTC

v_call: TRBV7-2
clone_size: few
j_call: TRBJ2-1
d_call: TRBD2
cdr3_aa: CASSSRRGGNEQFF
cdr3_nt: TGTGCCAGCAGCTCACGGCGGGGGGGCAATGAGCAGTTCTTC

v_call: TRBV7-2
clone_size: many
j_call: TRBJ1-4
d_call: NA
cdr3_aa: CASSLGYTTNEKLFF
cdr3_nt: TGTGCCAGCAGCTTAGGATATACAACTAATGAAAAACTGTTTTTT

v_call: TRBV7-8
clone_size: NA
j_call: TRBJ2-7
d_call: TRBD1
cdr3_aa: CASSLVDRDVDEQYF
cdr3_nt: TGTGCCAGCAGCTTAGTGGACAGGGATGTGGACGAGCAGTACTTC

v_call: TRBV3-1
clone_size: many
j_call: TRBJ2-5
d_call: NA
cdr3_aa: CASSQVQETQYF
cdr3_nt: TGTGCCAGCAGCCAAGTCCAAGAGACCCAGTACTTC

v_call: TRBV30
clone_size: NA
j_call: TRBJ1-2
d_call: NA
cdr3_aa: CAWVLQGSRSYGYTF
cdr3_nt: TGTGCCTGGGTGCTGCAGGGATCGCGTTCATATGGCTACACCTTC

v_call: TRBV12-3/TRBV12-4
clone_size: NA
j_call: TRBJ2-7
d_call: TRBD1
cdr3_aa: CASMTGGLYEQYF
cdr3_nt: TGTGCCAGCATGACAGGGGGTCTCTACGAGCAGTACTTC

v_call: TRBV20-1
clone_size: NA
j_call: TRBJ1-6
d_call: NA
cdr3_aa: CSAILGGASYNSPLHF
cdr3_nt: TGCAGTGCTATCTTGGGGGGCGCCTCCTATAATTCACCCCTCCACTTT

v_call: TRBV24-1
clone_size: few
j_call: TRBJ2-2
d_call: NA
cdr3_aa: CATSRHIAGELFF
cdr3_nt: TGTGCCACCAGTAGACATATCGCCGGGGAGCTGTTTTTT

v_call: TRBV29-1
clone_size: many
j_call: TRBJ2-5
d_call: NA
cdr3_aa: CSVEDSDTTIQETQYF
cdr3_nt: TGCAGCGTTGAGGACAGCGACACCACAATCCAAGAGACCCAGTACTTC

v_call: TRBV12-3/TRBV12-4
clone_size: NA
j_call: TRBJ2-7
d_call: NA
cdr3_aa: CASSEQGTVSYEQYF
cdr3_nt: TGTGCCAGCAGTGAGCAAGGGACGGTCTCCTACGAGCAGTACTTC

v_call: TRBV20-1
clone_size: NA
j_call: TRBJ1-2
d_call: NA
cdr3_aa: CSARDLSGYGYTF
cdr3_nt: TGCAGTGCTAGAGATCTAAGTGGCTATGGCTACACCTTC

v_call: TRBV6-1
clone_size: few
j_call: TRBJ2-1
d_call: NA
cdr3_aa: CASSQKGGFGEQFF
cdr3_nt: TGTGCCAGCAGCCAAAAGGGGGGTTTTGGTGAGCAGTTCTTC

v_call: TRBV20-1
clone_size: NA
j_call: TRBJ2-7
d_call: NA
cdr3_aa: CSARVGASYEQYF
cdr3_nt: TGCAGTGCTAGAGTTGGGGCCTCCTACGAGCAGTACTTC

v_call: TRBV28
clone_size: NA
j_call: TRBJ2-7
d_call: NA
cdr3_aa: CASSFQVGGYYEQYF
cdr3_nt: TGTGCCAGCAGTTTCCAAGTGGGGGGTTACTACGAGCAGTACTTC

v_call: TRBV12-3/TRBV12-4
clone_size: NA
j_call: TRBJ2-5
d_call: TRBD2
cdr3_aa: CASSLEAGRGDQETQYF
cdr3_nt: TGTGCCAGCAGTTTAGAGGCTGGCCGGGGGGACCAAGAGACCCAGTACTTC

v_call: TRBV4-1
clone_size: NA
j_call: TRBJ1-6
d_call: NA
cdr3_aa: CASSQVDGANSPLHF
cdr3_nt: TGCGCCAGCAGCCAAGTCGACGGGGCCAATTCACCCCTCCACTTT

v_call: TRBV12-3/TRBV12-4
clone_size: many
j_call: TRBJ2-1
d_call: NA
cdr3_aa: CASSTQTSVYNEQFF
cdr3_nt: TGTGCCAGCAGTACCCAAACTTCCGTCTACAATGAGCAGTTCTTC

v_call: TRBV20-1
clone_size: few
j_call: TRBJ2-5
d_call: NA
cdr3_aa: CSAKGFVSEETQYF
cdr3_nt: TGCAGTGCTAAGGGGTTTGTGTCTGAAGAGACCCAGTACTTC